This T cell receptor (beta chain) came from a study of cytomegalovirus exposure and HLA in healthy donors. Whole-study results and caveats: What a later analysis reportedly showed was that an Asian-associated ancestry cluster had fewer N-insertions than the approximately 700-donor mean. A later analysis reported that several of the most significant clusters appeared to be linked to common viral pathogens, among them Epstein-Barr virus.

The germline V gene has CDR1 SGHKS and CDR2 YYEKEE (reference sequence). The length of the CDR3 is 15 residues. Trimming removed 1 base from V and 2 bases from J, with 9 bases in between. On this clone itself: Its antigen is not identified.

The PCR employed 60 Vbeta primers together with 13 Jbeta primers. Sequenced by immunoSEQ multiplex PCR; TCRdb stores in-frame clones only, minus some. The table lists roughly 150,000 clones, less than 85% of them singletons. The V call is TRBV5-5, the J call TRBJ1-4, with D perhaps TRBD1 (6 bases). This receptor was identified in a boy between 2 and 15 years old in good health and CMV-seronegative. The sequenced material came from PBMCs. CDR3: CASSLRGKTNEKLFF. CDR3 nucleotide sequence: TGTGCCAGCAGCTTGAGGGGGAAGACTAATGAAAAACTGTTTTTT.